One and the same sample provided the 3 T cell receptor beta chains below, sequenced in a study of patients and donors after allogeneic stem cell transplantation. TCRdb analysed the RT-PCR reads with MiXCR anew, one entry per CDR3 protein. The data contain over 25,000 distinct CDR3 sequences, about two fifths of them singletons. Sequencing input: blood, either unsorted or a sorted T cell fraction (not recorded which). These TCRs come from a human donor who was either an allogeneic HSCT recipient or a stem cell or donor lymphocyte infusion donor (not recorded which). It is not recorded whose cells these are; they may come from a transplant donor.

This clonotype was seen more than once but under ten times. The gene calls are TRBV29-1 and TRBJ2-1; 9 nucleotides agree with TRBD1. V shed 6 bases and J 10 bases; nucleotides not matched to a gene: 7. Germline CDR1 SQVTM, CDR2 ANQGSEA. The CDR3 has 12 residues. The CDR3 DNA reads TGCAGCGTGGGGACAGGGATTCGGGAGCAGTTCTTC. Amino acids: CSVGTGIREQFF.

The chain has TRBV2 and TRBJ2-5; 7 positions agree with TRBD1. With V trimmed by 6 bases and J by 2 bases, 15 bases remained unmatched. CDR3 size: 17 residues. Germline CDR1 is SNHLY and CDR2 is FYNNEI. The CDR3: CASSPTLPDRDQETQYF. Written as DNA, the CDR3 is TGTGCCAGCAGCCCAACCCTCCCTGACAGGGATCAAGAGACCCAGTACTTC.

The rearrangement links TRBV20-1 to TRBJ1-4; D remains ambiguous. V lost 4 bases, J lost 7 bases, and 10 bases lay in between. This CDR3 is built from 12 residues. CDR1 DFQATT and CDR2 SNEGSKA come from the germline V gene (reference sequence). The CDR3 sequence is CSAKARGEKLFF. The CDR3 coding sequence is TGCAGTGCTAAGGCCCGGGGTGAAAAACTGTTTTTT.